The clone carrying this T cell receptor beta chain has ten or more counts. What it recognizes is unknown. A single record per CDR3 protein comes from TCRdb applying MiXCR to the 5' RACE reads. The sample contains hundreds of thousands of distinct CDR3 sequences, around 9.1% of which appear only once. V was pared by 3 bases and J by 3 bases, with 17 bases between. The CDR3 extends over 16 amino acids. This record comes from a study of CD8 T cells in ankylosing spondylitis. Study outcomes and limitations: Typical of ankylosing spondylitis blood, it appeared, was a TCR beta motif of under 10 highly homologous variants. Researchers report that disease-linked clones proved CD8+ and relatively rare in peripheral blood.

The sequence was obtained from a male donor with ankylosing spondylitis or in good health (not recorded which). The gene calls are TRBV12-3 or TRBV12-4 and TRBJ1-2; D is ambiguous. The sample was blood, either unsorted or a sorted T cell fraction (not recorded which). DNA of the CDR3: TGTGCCAGCAGTTTTAAGGTCTCCCCCGGGGACTATGGCTACACCTTC. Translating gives CASSFKVSPGDYGYTF.